This TCR beta chain came from a study of T-cell reconstitution after alpha-beta-depleted transplantation in children. Library preparation (for TCRbeta) was performed with unique molecular identifiers. TCRdb used MiXCR to reprocess the PCR reads, holding one entry per CDR3 protein. The sample holds 700,000 to 950,000 distinct CDR3 sequences, less than 20% seen once. V lost 0 bases and J 6 bases, leaving 7 bases between the germline ends. CDR1 and CDR2 (germline): KGHDR, SFDVKD. The CDR3 runs to 13 residues. The receptor's source is a male patient aged 10 to 17 who had a stem cell transplant for acute lymphoblastic leukemia, so the T cells may come from the graft donor. The sample was PBMCs, mostly from graft donor cells, taken 360 days after TCRalphabeta/CD19-depleted stem cell transplant. The chain employs TRBV24-1 and TRBJ1-2, with D hard to call. The DNA for the CDR3 is TGTGCCACCAGTGATTTGCGGACGGATGGCTACACCTTC. Translating it yields CATSDLRTDGYTF.